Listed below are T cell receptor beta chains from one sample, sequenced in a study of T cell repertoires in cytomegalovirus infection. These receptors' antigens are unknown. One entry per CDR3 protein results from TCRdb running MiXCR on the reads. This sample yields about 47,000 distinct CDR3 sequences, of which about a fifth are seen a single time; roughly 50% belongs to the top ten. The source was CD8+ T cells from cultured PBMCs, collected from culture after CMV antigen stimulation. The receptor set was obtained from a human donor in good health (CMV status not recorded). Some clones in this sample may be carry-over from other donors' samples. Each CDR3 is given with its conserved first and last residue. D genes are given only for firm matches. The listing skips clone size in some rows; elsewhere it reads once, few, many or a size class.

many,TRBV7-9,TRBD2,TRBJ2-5,CASSLGAQPGTRGFRTQYF,TGTGCCAGCAGCTTAGGAGCACAGCCCGGGACTAGGGGGTTCCGGACCCAGTACTTC
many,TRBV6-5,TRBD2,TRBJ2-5,CASGRLAGSGETQYF,TGTGCCAGCGGGAGGCTAGCGGGATCGGGAGAGACCCAGTACTTC
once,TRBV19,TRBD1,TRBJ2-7,CASSTGYRMDRPYEQYF,TGTGCCAGTAGTACTGGATATCGTATGGACAGGCCCTACGAGCAGTACTTC
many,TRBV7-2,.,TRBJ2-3,CASSIDGPLDTQYF,TGTGCCAGCAGCATCGATGGCCCTTTGGATACGCAGTATTTT
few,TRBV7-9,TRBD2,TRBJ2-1,CASSQESGTRNEQFF,TGTGCCAGCAGCCAGGAAAGCGGGACCAGGAATGAGCAGTTCTTC
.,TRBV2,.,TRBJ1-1,CASSEILTEAFF,TGTGCCAGCAGTGAAATACTGACTGAAGCTTTCTTT
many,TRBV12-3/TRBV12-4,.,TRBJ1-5,CASSYGQASAPQHF,TGTGCCAGCAGTTATGGGCAGGCATCGGCGCCCCAGCATTTT
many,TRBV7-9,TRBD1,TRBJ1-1,CASSPTGGKNTEAFF,TGTGCCAGCAGTCCGACAGGGGGCAAGAACACTGAAGCTTTCTTT
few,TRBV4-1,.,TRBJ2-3,CASSQDRPPSTDTQYF,TGCGCCAGCAGCCAAGATCGCCCGCCTAGCACAGATACGCAGTATTTT
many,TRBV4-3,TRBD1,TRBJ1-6,CASSQTGANNSPLHF,TGCGCCAGCAGCCAAACAGGGGCTAATAATTCACCCCTCCACTTT
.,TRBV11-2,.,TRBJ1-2,CASSGLPGNYGYTF,TGTGCCAGCAGCGGATTGCCAGGGAACTATGGCTACACCTTC
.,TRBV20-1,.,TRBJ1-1,CSASFNTEAFF,TGCAGTGCTAGTTTTAACACTGAAGCTTTCTTT
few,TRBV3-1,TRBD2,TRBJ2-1,CASSLGTSGSKEQFF,TGTGCCAGCAGCCTCGGGACTAGCGGGAGTAAGGAGCAGTTCTTC
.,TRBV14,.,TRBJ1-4,CASSPRGHAKGKKLFF,TGTGCCAGCAGCCCCCGGGGGCACGCAAAGGGGAAGAAACTGTTTTTT
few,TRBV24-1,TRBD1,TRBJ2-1,CATSGWTGLEDNEQFF,TGTGCCACCAGTGGTTGGACAGGGCTGGAGGACAATGAGCAGTTCTTC
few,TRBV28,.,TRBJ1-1,CATSLVQQNTEAFF,TGTGCCACCTCTTTAGTACAGCAGAACACTGAAGCTTTCTTT
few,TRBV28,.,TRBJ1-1,CASSFLPTGNTEAFF,TGTGCCAGCAGTTTTCTCCCGACAGGGAACACTGAAGCTTTCTTT
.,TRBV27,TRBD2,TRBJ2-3,CASSFGTSGPTDTQYF,TGTGCCAGCAGTTTCGGGACTAGCGGGCCCACAGATACGCAGTATTTT
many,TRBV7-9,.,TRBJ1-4,CASSLGTVATNEKLFF,TGTGCCAGCAGCTTAGGGACAGTTGCAACTAATGAAAAACTGTTTTTT
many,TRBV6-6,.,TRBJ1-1,CASTLAGDDLPYTEAFF,TGTGCCAGCACCTTAGCAGGGGACGACCTCCCGTACACTGAAGCTTTCTTT
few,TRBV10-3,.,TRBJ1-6,CAISELNSPLHF,TGTGCCATCAGCGAACTTAATTCACCCCTCCACTTT
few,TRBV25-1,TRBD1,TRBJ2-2,CASSGRGTGGTGELFF,TGTGCCAGCAGTGGGCGGGGGACAGGGGGAACCGGGGAGCTGTTTTTT
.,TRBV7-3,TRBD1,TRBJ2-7,CASSPGTGGLEQYF,TGTGCCAGCAGCCCCGGGACAGGCGGTCTCGAGCAGTACTTC
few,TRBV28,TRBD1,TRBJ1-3,CASSLGQGSGNTIYF,TGTGCCAGCAGTTTAGGACAGGGCTCTGGAAACACCATATATTTT
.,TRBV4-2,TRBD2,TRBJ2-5,CASSQATSGGAETQYF,TGTGCCAGCAGCCAAGCAACTAGCGGGGGGGCCGAGACCCAGTACTTC
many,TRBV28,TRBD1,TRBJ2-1,CASSSPTGAYNEQFF,TGTGCCAGCAGTTCTCCGACAGGGGCCTACAATGAGCAGTTCTTC
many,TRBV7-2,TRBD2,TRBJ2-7,CASSLGLAGVYEQYF,TGTGCCAGCAGCTTAGGGCTAGCGGGAGTCTACGAGCAGTACTTC
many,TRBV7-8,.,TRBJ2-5,CASTRIGRQRGGQETQYF,TGTGCCAGCACGCGCATAGGCAGGCAGAGGGGCGGACAAGAGACCCAGTACTTC
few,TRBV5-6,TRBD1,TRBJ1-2,CASSLIRTGGGRYYGYTF,TGTGCCAGCAGCTTGATCCGGACAGGGGGCGGGCGATACTATGGCTACACCTTC
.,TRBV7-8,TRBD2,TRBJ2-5,CASARLAAQETQYF,TGTGCCAGCGCCCGTCTAGCGGCTCAAGAGACCCAGTACTTC
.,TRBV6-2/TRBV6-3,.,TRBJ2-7,CASSRPRQGGSYEQYF,TGTGCCAGCAGCCGACCTCGACAGGGAGGCTCCTACGAGCAGTACTTC
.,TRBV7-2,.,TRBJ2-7,CASSPKRVDTYEQYF,TGTGCCAGCAGCCCCAAACGAGTCGATACCTACGAGCAGTACTTC
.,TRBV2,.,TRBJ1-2,CASSAKDSALVPGYTF,TGTGCCAGCAGCGCTAAGGACTCGGCCCTAGTCCCTGGCTACACCTTC
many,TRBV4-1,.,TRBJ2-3,CASSLGEFEDTQYF,TGCGCCAGCAGCTTGGGGGAATTTGAGGATACGCAGTATTTT
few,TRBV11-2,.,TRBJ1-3,CASSQRQGNTIYF,TGTGCCAGCAGCCAAAGACAGGGAAACACCATATATTTT
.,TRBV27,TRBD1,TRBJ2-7,CASSLSGTGGYEQYF,TGTGCCAGCAGTTTATCCGGGACAGGTGGCTACGAGCAGTACTTC
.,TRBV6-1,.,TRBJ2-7,CASSEAEGYEQYF,TGTGCCAGCAGTGAAGCGGAGGGCTACGAGCAGTACTTC
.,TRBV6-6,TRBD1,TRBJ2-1,CASRPYRDSLGNEQFF,TGTGCCAGCAGACCGTACCGGGACAGCCTAGGGAATGAGCAGTTCTTC
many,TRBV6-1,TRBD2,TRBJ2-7,CASSFSGDSYEQYF,TGTGCCAGCAGTTTTAGCGGGGACTCCTACGAGCAGTACTTC
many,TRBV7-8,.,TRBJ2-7,CASSLTGTPGYEQYF,TGTGCCAGCAGCTTGACCGGGACTCCGGGTTACGAGCAGTACTTC
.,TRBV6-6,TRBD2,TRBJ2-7,CASSPGGAGARDYEQYF,TGTGCCAGCAGCCCCGGGGGAGCGGGGGCCAGGGACTACGAGCAGTACTTC
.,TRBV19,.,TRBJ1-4,CASSEGLDEKLFF,TGTGCCAGTAGTGAGGGGCTGGATGAAAAACTGTTTTTT
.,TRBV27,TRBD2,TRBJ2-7,CASRLSTSGIYEQYF,TGTGCCAGCAGACTAAGCACTAGCGGGATCTACGAGCAGTACTTC
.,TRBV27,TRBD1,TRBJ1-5,CASRSGTAGSNQPQHF,TGTGCCAGCAGATCTGGGACAGCCGGGAGCAATCAGCCCCAGCATTTT
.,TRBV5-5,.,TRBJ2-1,CASSSEGWEQFF,TGTGCCAGCAGCTCGGAGGGATGGGAGCAGTTCTTC
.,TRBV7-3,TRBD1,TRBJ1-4,CASSLDRGMEKLFF,TGTGCCAGCAGTCTTGACAGGGGGATGGAAAAACTGTTTTTT
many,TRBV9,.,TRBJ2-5,CASSVGHPGTQYF,TGTGCCAGCAGCGTAGGTCATCCCGGGACCCAGTACTTC
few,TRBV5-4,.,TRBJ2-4,CASSLVGGKNIQYF,TGTGCCAGCAGCTTGGTAGGGGGTAAAAACATTCAGTACTTC
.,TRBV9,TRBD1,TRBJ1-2,CASSVDRRGGAGYGYTF,TGTGCCAGCAGCGTAGATCGAAGAGGGGGCGCTGGGTATGGCTACACCTTC
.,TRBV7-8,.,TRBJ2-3,CASSLGISLVADTQYF,TGTGCCAGCAGCTTAGGGATCTCCTTAGTGGCTGATACGCAGTATTTT
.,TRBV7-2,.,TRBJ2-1,CASTSEPAYNEQFF,TGTGCCAGCACCTCGGAGCCGGCCTACAATGAGCAGTTCTTC
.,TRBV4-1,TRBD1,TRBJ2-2,CASSQGGTGSTGELFF,TGCGCCAGCAGCCAAGGGGGGACAGGGTCCACCGGGGAGCTGTTTTTT
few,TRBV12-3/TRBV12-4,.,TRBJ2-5,CASSPRPQETQYF,TGTGCCAGCAGCCCTCGGCCCCAAGAGACCCAGTACTTC
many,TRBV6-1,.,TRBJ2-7,CASSMDPYEQYF,TGTGCCAGCAGTATGGACCCCTACGAGCAGTACTTC
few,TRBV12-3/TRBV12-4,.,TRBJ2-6,CASSLVSISGANVLTF,TGTGCCAGCAGTTTAGTCAGTATCTCTGGGGCCAACGTCCTGACTTTC
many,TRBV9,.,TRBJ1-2,CASSALTQTNYGYTF,TGTGCCAGCAGCGCGCTGACACAGACTAACTATGGCTACACCTTC